Following are 22 T cell receptor beta chains from one sample sequenced in a study of cytomegalovirus exposure and HLA in healthy donors. The PCR contained 60 Vbeta and 13 Jbeta primers. The protocol was immunoSEQ multiplex PCR, while the TCRdb copy is restricted to in-frame clones and leaves out a portion. The table shows about 160,000 clones, with approximately 72% occurring only once. The sequencing sample was made of PBMCs. The origin of the receptors is a female donor in good health and CMV-seronegative.

There are a few counts of this clone. The genes are TRBV28 and TRBJ2-2, with a possible D match to TRBD1 (5 bases). CDR3 length: 13 residues. Germline V gene sequence: CDR1 MDHEN, CDR2 SYDVKM. CDR3 nucleotide sequence: TGTGGGGTACAGGCTCCGAACACCGGGGAGCTGTTTTTT. Amino acids: CGVQAPNTGELFF.

This clone has more than one count but fewer than ten. The CDR3, as DNA: TGTGCCAGCACATGGTCTCCCGGGGAGACCCAGTACTTC. Translating it yields CASTWSPGETQYF. J is TRBJ2-5 and V is TRBV2, with D uncertain. Between the trimmed V and J ends, which lost 7 bases and 5 bases, there was a span of 14 bases. The CDR3 runs to 13 residues. CDR1 is SNHLY and CDR2 is FYNNEI in the germline V gene.

V and J are TRBV11-2 and TRBJ2-1, with unresolved D. Trimming cost V 1 base and J 5 bases, with 9 bases left between them. From germline, CDR1 is SGHAT and CDR2 FQNNGV. The CDR3 loop spans 14 amino acids. This chain's CDR3 is CASSLGGRDNEQFF. Here the CDR3 DNA reads TGTGCCAGCAGCTTAGGAGGAAGAGACAATGAGCAGTTCTTC.

The CDR3 nucleotides read TGTGCCAGTTCACAGGTTGGGGGGTTCGAGCAGTACTTC. Encoded protein: CASSQVGGFEQYF. This rearrangement joins TRBV2 to TRBJ2-7; D is perhaps TRBD2 (6 bases). This CDR3 region has 13 residues. V lost 9 bases, J lost 6 bases, and 18 bases lay in between. The V gene's germline CDR1 is SNHLY and CDR2 FYNNEI. The variable domain in full, completed from reference TRBV2 and TRBJ2-7, reads EPEVTQTPSHQVTQMGQEVILRCVPISNHLYFYWYRQILGQKVEFLVSFYNNEISEKSEIFDDQFSVERPDGSNFTLKIRSTKLEDSAMYFCASSQVGGFEQYFGPGTRLTVT.

The chain employs TRBV5-8 and TRBJ2-1; 9 bases fit TRBD2. With V trimmed by 0 bases and J by 5 bases, 3 bases remained unmatched. Germline lookup yields CDR1 SGHTS and CDR2 YDEGEE. This CDR3 region has 15 residues. Here the CDR3 DNA reads TGTGCCAGCAGCTTGGATCTAGCGGGAAACAATGAGCAGTTCTTC. Its protein product is CASSLDLAGNNEQFF.

The rearrangement links TRBV6-4 to TRBJ2-3; D is undetermined. From germline, CDR1 is MRHNA and CDR2 SNTAGT. Trimming removed 7 bases at V and 2 bases at J, with 16 bases between. The CDR3 length is 15 residues. This CDR3 reads CASKESPRDTDTQYF. CDR3 bases: TGTGCCAGCAAGGAGTCACCCAGAGACACAGATACGCAGTATTTT.

The CDR3 DNA sequence: TGTGCCAGCAGTCCCTCTTCTGGGCAGGGCTACACCTTC. It encodes CASSPSSGQGYTF. V usage is TRBV27 and J usage is TRBJ1-2; D ambiguous. Deletions cut 5 bases from V and 8 bases from J, with 15 bases between. The CDR3 is 13 amino acids. Germline assignment: CDR1 MNHEY and CDR2 SMNVEV (reference sequence).

J is TRBJ1-4 and V is TRBV20-1; D unresolved. Germline CDR1 and CDR2: DFQATT and SNEGSKA (reference sequence). The CDR3 extends over 11 amino acids. V was cut by 6 bases and J by 10 bases, with 12 bases left in between. The CDR3 here is CSASVTRKLFF. CDR3 sequence (DNA): TGCAGTGCCAGTGTTACCCGAAAACTGTTTTTT.

The chain recombines TRBV9 with TRBJ1-5; 9 positions match TRBD1. This CDR3 is 15 amino acids long. V dropped 0 bases and J dropped 6; count of bases not matched to a gene: 4. From germline, CDR1 is SGDLS and CDR2 YYNGEE. The chain's CDR3 is CASSVGGTGIQPQHF. The CDR3 coding sequence is TGTGCCAGCAGCGTAGGGGGGACAGGGATTCAGCCCCAGCATTTT.

The J gene is TRBJ1-2, the V gene TRBV11-2, with 12 bases aligning to TRBD1. The CDR3 has 15 residues. Germline assignment: CDR1 SGHAT and CDR2 FQNNGV. V lost 1 base to trimming and J lost 8 bases; unmatched junction nucleotides: 5. CDR3 DNA: TGTGCCAGCAGCTTAGCGGGACAGGGGGCCTCGGGCTACACCTTC. Residues: CASSLAGQGASGYTF.

V gene TRBV28 combines with J gene TRBJ2-1, with D perhaps matching TRBD1 (6 bases). The CDR3 covers 13 residues. Germline V gene sequence: CDR1 MDHEN, CDR2 SYDVKM. V lost 2 bases and J 8 bases, leaving 10 bases between the germline ends. In DNA, the CDR3 is TGTGCCAGCAGTTTAATTGGGGGCGATGAGCAGTTCTTC. Translated, it gives CASSLIGGDEQFF.

This chain joins TRBV7-3 and TRBJ2-7; 7 bases map to TRBD1. CDR3 size: 15 residues. The germline gives CDR1 SGHTA, CDR2 FQGTGA. V lost 2 bases and J lost 7; bases outside the gene matches: 11. The CDR3 DNA is TGTGCCAGCAGCTTACTAAGTAGGGGGCAAGGGGAGCAGTACTTC. Residues: CASSLLSRGQGEQYF.

The V gene is TRBV7-2, the J gene TRBJ1-4; no firm D call. Trimming shortened V by 4 bases and J by 7 bases, and 16 bases separated the two germline ends. The CDR3 sequence is 15 residues long. CDR1 is SGHTA, CDR2 FQGNSA, per germline. In DNA form, the CDR3 reads TGTGCCAGCAGCTCGCCCGGGTGGATTGGTGAAAAACTGTTTTTT. This codes for CASSSPGWIGEKLFF.

The chain couples TRBV29-1 to TRBJ2-1, with D unclear. CDR3 length equals 11 residues. The V gene lost 3 bases and the J gene lost 7 bases, with 7 bases spanning the gap. Germline V CDR1 and CDR2: SQVTM, ANQGSEA. The CDR3 protein is CSVEWRNEQFF. Here the CDR3 DNA reads TGCAGCGTTGAGTGGCGGAATGAGCAGTTCTTC.

The gene calls are TRBV5-1 and TRBJ2-5; TRBD2 agrees at 10 bases. Judging by the DNA end, TRBJ2-7 fits better; the J call may be wrong. Germline V gene sequence: CDR1 SGHRS, CDR2 YFSETQ. This CDR3 contains 14 residues. CDR3 in amino acids: CASSWTSGSYEQYF. In DNA, the CDR3 is TGCGCCAGCAGCTGGACTAGCGGCTCCTACGAGCAGTACTTC.

The rearrangement links TRBV6-1 to TRBJ1-4, with a possible D match to TRBD1 (5 bases). Trimming cost V 1 base and J 11 bases, with 11 bases left between them. The CDR3 is made up of 13 amino acids. Germline V gene lookup returns CDR1 MNHNS and CDR2 SASEGT. Written as DNA, the CDR3 is TGTGCCAGCAGTGAAGGGAGGGGAAGGAAACTGTTTTTT. Its translation: CASSEGRGRKLFF.

The V gene is TRBV6-1, the J gene TRBJ1-6, with D possibly being TRBD1 (6 bases). V gave up 0 bases and J gave up 12 bases, with 9 bases separating them. Germline V gene sequence: CDR1 MNHNS, CDR2 SASEGT. This CDR3 has 13 residues. The CDR3 loop is CASSEATDRPLHF. Here the CDR3 DNA reads TGTGCCAGCAGTGAAGCGACGGACAGACCCCTCCACTTT.

The rearrangement uses TRBV30 and TRBJ2-7; TRBD2 aligns across 15 bases. Germline trimming cut 5 bases from V and 4 bases from J; bases unmatched to any gene: 9. The CDR3 has 16 residues. Germline assignment: CDR1 GTSNPN and CDR2 SVGIG (reference sequence). The DNA of the CDR3 is TGTGCCTGGGGAGACCCGGGACTAGCGGGAGGTTACGAGCAGTACTTC. Translating it yields CAWGDPGLAGGYEQYF.

The chain couples TRBV7-3 to TRBJ2-7; no reliable D call. V lost 1 base and J 1 base, leaving 8 bases between the germline ends. Germline V CDR1 and CDR2: SGHTA, FQGTGA. This CDR3 has 14 amino acids. The CDR3 is CASSLNSGSYEQYF. The CDR3 nucleotides read TGTGCCAGCAGCTTAAACTCAGGTTCCTACGAGCAGTACTTC.

V is TRBV6-6 and J is TRBJ2-7; D possibly corresponds to TRBD1 (8 bases). The CDR3 spans 16 residues. From germline, CDR1 is MNHNY and CDR2 SVGAGI (reference sequence). Trimming removed 5 bases from V and 3 bases from J, with 20 bases in between. For the CDR3, the DNA is TGTGCCAGCAGTGGGCGGGGGACAGGTATTAACTACGAGCAGTACTTC. Its translation: CASSGRGTGINYEQYF.

This clone was seen only a few times. The rearrangement links TRBV9 to TRBJ2-2, with 9 positions matching TRBD2. The J segment lost 5 bases and the V segment lost 4 bases, leaving 9 bases of the junction unmatched. The V gene's germline CDR1 is SGDLS and CDR2 YYNGEE. The CDR3 consists of 16 residues. Here the CDR3 DNA reads TGTGCCAGCAGCCCCCTAGCGGGAACTTTGACCGGGGAGCTGTTTTTT. Protein: CASSPLAGTLTGELFF.

The chain combines TRBV11-2 with TRBJ2-7; D is undetermined. Germline V gene lookup returns CDR1 SGHAT and CDR2 FQNNGV. V gave up 5 bases and J gave up 4 bases, with 12 bases separating them. This CDR3 region has 13 residues. The CDR3 bases are TGTGCCAGCAGCCCCGGGTCGCCATACGAGCAGTACTTC. Translating gives CASSPGSPYEQYF.